This paragraph reports one TCR beta chain. Its antigen is unidentified. The data were taken from a study of T cell responses to AZD1222 COVID-19 vaccine. Study information: Second-dose intervals near 4 or 12 weeks were combined.

TCRdb's table, derived via immunoSEQ multiplex PCR, lists solely in-frame clones and lacks some. The sample includes roughly 100,000 clones, about 87% of them seen just once. The CDR3 is made up of 13 amino acids. CDR1 and CDR2 from the germline V gene are SGHKS and YYEKEE (reference sequence). Trimming shortened V by 4 bases and J by 10 bases, and 17 bases separated the two germline ends. General study results and limits: Donors skewed white British and female; clonal diversity was possibly underestimated. Across the whole spike, CD4 TCRs peaked at regions 160-218 and 743-854.

This specimen was peripheral blood, taken on day 0 of AZD1222 vaccination. The TCR was taken from an adult in good health. This rearrangement joins TRBV5-5 to TRBJ1-1; D is unresolved. CDR3 sequence reads: CASSPERNGGAFF. The CDR3, as DNA: TGTGCCAGCAGCCCGGAAAGAAACGGCGGAGCTTTCTTT.